This T cell receptor beta chain was sequenced in a study of T cell repertoires in cytomegalovirus infection (dated by TCRdb to the late 2010s). Some background on the complete study: The HLA type of each donor mattered for the analysis, because public TCR beta signatures pointed to carriage of CMV infection along with the matching HLA type.

What the research found in general, with its limitations: Cumulative frequency of public TCR beta family members discriminated carriers of CMV infection plus the relevant HLA type in this cohort and an independent 352-donor cohort. The ex vivo response was dominated by HLA-C-restricted CMV-specific TCR beta clonotypes, which also provided the single most frequent clonotype in two of eight donors.

As to this clonotype: Its target antigen remains unknown. Base qualities are not provided; no much larger clone lies one nucleotide away.

The CDR3 goes from the cysteine to the phenylalanine over 13 residues. Only CDR3 DNA is held: 39 bases, read in frame from base 1. Clipping removes 11 bases from V and 4 bases from J, with 9 as the unmatched junction base count. The germline V gene encodes CDR1 MDHEN and CDR2 SYDVKM. These reads were obtained on an Illumina HiSeq 1500. TCRdb reprocessing: public reads trimmed at Q25 with fastp, clones called with MiXCR, in-frame beta chains kept. For every CDR3 protein sequence, its rows merge into one entry that carries the most common genes and DNA. The sample records more than 650,000 distinct CDR3 sequences, 35% of which are singletons. Roughly 2.8% of the sample comes from the top ten.

The clonotype originates from a human donor in good health (CMV status not recorded). Some clones in this sample may be carry-over from other donors' samples. The chain couples TRBV28 to TRBJ2-7; 9 bases in between match TRBD1. The sample taken for sequencing was PBMCs. The CDR3 amino acid sequence is: CAAARDRVYEQYF. The base sequence is TGTGCCGCAGCCCGGGACAGGGTGTACGAGCAGTACTTC.